One sample yielded the 12 T cell receptor beta chains listed below, sequenced in a study of radiation and T cells in renal cell carcinoma. Time point noted: blood 4 weeks post-SBRT, at nephrectomy. Treatment here: 15 Gy SBRT to primary tumor, nephrectomy 4 weeks later. Using immunoSEQ multiplex PCR, the repertoire was profiled, and TCRdb retains in-frame clones only, with some absent. The top ten hold 2.4% of the sample, which has more than 60,000 clones, around four fifths seen once. Source: blood, taken from a patient whose treatment included radiotherapy and nephrectomy. The receptors derive from a woman aged 55-70 years with renal cell carcinoma.

This clone turned up a few times. This chain connects TRBV6-6 to TRBJ2-1; D ambiguous. This CDR3 spans 12 amino acids. Trimming removed 5 bases from V and 4 bases from J, with 6 bases in between. Germline V CDR1 and CDR2: MNHNY, SVGAGI (reference sequence). This chain's CDR3 is CASSRPYNEQFF. DNA of the CDR3: TGTGCCAGCAGTCGGCCATACAATGAGCAGTTCTTC.

This clone was observed once. This rearrangement joins TRBV2 to TRBJ2-5, with 11 bases fitting TRBD2. The junction had 6 bases not matched to a gene; V was cut back by 4 bases and J by 11 bases. CDR3 length: 13 amino acids. Germline V lookup: CDR1 SNHLY, CDR2 FYNNEI. The CDR3 region is CASSGLAGREQYF. CDR3 DNA: TGTGCCAGCAGTGGACTAGCGGGAAGGGAGCAGTACTTC.

The chain uses TRBV7-9 and TRBJ2-2; D is unclear. V was clipped by 6 bases and J by 7 bases, with 12 bases between them. The CDR3 is 13 residues long. Per germline, CDR1 SEHNR and CDR2 FQNEAQ (reference sequence). The CDR3: CASRGVVDGELFF. CDR3 nucleotide sequence: TGTGCCAGCAGGGGCGTGGTTGACGGGGAGCTGTTTTTT.

The chain is built from TRBV29-1 and TRBJ1-1; 7 positions agree with TRBD1. The J segment lost 1 base and the V segment lost 6 bases, leaving 5 bases of the junction unmatched. Germline V gene sequence: CDR1 SQVTM, CDR2 ANQGSEA. The CDR3 runs to 13 residues. The CDR3 sequence: CSVRGGANTEAFF. CDR3 DNA sequence: TGCAGCGTGCGAGGGGGCGCGAACACTGAAGCTTTCTTT.

The J gene is TRBJ1-5, the V gene TRBV5-1; D is perhaps TRBD1 (5 bases). CDR3 length: 17 amino acids. In germline, CDR1 is SGHRS, CDR2 YFSETQ. V lost 0 bases and J 3 bases, leaving 16 bases between the germline ends. Here the CDR3 reads CASSLAGPGQNNQPQHF. CDR3 bases: TGCGCCAGCAGCTTGGCAGGCCCGGGGCAGAACAATCAGCCCCAGCATTTT.

The CDR3 reads CATSRGGGDQPQHF. The CDR3 coding sequence is TGTGCCACCAGCAGAGGGGGAGGGGATCAGCCCCAGCATTTT. This rearrangement joins TRBV15 to TRBJ1-5, with D possibly being TRBD1 (5 bases). V lost 1 base and J 5 bases, leaving 9 bases between the germline ends. CDR3 length: 14 amino acids. Germline V lookup: CDR1 LNHNV, CDR2 YYDKDF (reference sequence).

This clone has just a few counts. The CDR3 nucleotides read TGTGCCAGCAGCTTAGACAGAGCTCCCTTCCCCACCGGGGAGCTGTTTTTT. It codes for CASSLDRAPFPTGELFF. This chain joins TRBV11-1 and TRBJ2-2; D is unresolved. Germline V gene sequence: CDR1 SGHAT, CDR2 FQDESV (reference sequence). This CDR3 has 17 residues. V lost 1 base and J lost 4, with 16 bases in between. Filled out from reference TRBV11-1 and TRBJ2-2, the complete variable domain reads EAEVAQSPRYKITEKSQAVAFWCDPISGHATLYWYRQILGQGPELLVQFQDESVVDDSQLPKDRFSAERLKGVDSTLKIQPAELGDSAMYLCASSLDRAPFPTGELFFGEGSRLTVL.

This chain links TRBV19 with TRBJ1-2; 10 positions agree with TRBD1. Trimming removed 5 bases from V and 0 bases from J; junction bases left unmatched: 15. The CDR3 totals 19 residues. Per the germline V gene, CDR1 is LNHDA and CDR2 is SQIVND (reference sequence). The CDR3 DNA reads TGTGCCAGTAGTCCTCGACAGGGGGCCTTTTTTGCTTCTAACTATGGCTACACCTTC. This translates into CASSPRQGAFFASNYGYTF. Drawing the rest from reference TRBV19 and TRBJ1-2, the complete variable domain is DGGITQSPKYLFRKEGQNVTLSCEQNLNHDAMYWYRQDPGQGLRLIYYSQIVNDFQKGDIAEGYSVSREKKESFPLTVTSAQKNPTAFYLCASSPRQGAFFASNYGYTFGSGTRLTVV.

This clone was recorded a few times. The genes are TRBV19 and TRBJ2-7; either TRBD1 or TRBD2 may supply D (5 bases each). The germline gives CDR1 LNHDA, CDR2 SQIVND (reference sequence). The CDR3 consists of 14 residues. Trimming stripped 2 bases from V and 2 bases from J, with 10 bases between. The CDR3 here is CASSIRGAAYEQYF. The CDR3 nucleotides read TGTGCCAGTAGTATACGAGGGGCAGCCTACGAGCAGTACTTC.

The chain has TRBV5-8 and TRBJ2-7, with TRBD1 matching 10 bases. J was trimmed by 5 bases and V by 2 bases; bases with no gene match: 7. The CDR3 runs to 15 residues. Looked up from germline, CDR1 is SGHTS and CDR2 is YDEGEE. The CDR3 here is CASSFRDRGINEQYF. CDR3 nucleotide sequence: TGTGCCAGCAGCTTCCGGGACAGGGGTATCAACGAGCAGTACTTC.

This clone was seen more than once but under ten times. DNA for the CDR3: TGTGCCTGGAGACGGTGGAACACTGAAGCTTTCTTT. Amino acid sequence: CAWRRWNTEAFF. The genes are TRBV30 and TRBJ1-1; D is unresolved. V was cut by 3 bases and J by 1 base, with 6 bases left in between. CDR1 and CDR2 from the germline V gene are GTSNPN and SVGIG (reference sequence). The CDR3 length is 12 residues.

With regard to this clone: This sample also contains other DNA sequences that code for the same CDR3. This chain joins TRBV5-8 and TRBJ1-4, with D perhaps matching TRBD1 (6 bases). V lost 4 bases and J lost 3, with 13 bases in between. CDR1 is SGHTS and CDR2 is YDEGEE in the germline V gene. The CDR3 loop spans 15 amino acids. CDR3 protein: CASSPGGRPNEKLFF. The CDR3 DNA sequence: TGTGCCAGCAGCCCCGGGGGGCGGCCTAATGAAAAACTGTTTTTT.